These T cell receptor beta chains were read from a single sample in a study of T cell changes during pregnancy in multiple sclerosis. The assay was immunoSEQ multiplex PCR, and TCRdb's table has in-frame clones only and misses some. The sample shows 40,000 or so clones, around 92% of them seen only once. The sample consisted of CD8+ T cells from peripheral blood mononuclear cells, taken in the third trimester of pregnancy. Every receptor here comes from a female donor with multiple sclerosis, enrolled in a pregnancy study. The CDR3 runs from the conserved cysteine through the conserved F or W. Each record gives: J gene, clone size, V gene, CDR3 protein. Some rows mark clone size as missing; the rest say once, few, many or name a class of expanded clone.

TRBJ1-2 | . | TRBV15 | CATTDSGTGSYGYTF
TRBJ2-7 | . | TRBV7-9 | CASSLGGRDYYEQYF
TRBJ2-1 | . | TRBV5-4 | CASSSGQDNEQFF
TRBJ2-1 | . | TRBV5-5 | CASSLVENNEQFF
TRBJ2-6 | . | TRBV7-9 | CASSFPIQITSGANVLTF
TRBJ1-5 | . | TRBV7-9 | CASSLVGGNQPQHF
TRBJ2-2 | . | TRBV11-3 | CASSGDSNTGELFF
TRBJ2-7 | . | TRBV28 | CASSSQMTGTYEQYF
TRBJ2-1 | few | TRBV9 | CASSWTSGSGDEQFF
TRBJ2-7 | . | TRBV6-1 | CASSDQSSEQYF
TRBJ2-3 | . | TRBV4-3 | CASSQDGGLSSTDTQYF
TRBJ2-7 | . | TRBV29-1 | CSVENDRGYEQYF
TRBJ1-1 | . | TRBV5-6 | CASSSGTGFGTEAFF
TRBJ2-7 | . | TRBV4-1 | CASSQVIFDRGLDYEQYF
TRBJ2-1 | . | TRBV7-6 | CASSRQKSGNEQFF
TRBJ2-7 | medium-sized | TRBV2 | CASREGMGEQYF
TRBJ1-4 | . | TRBV5-8 | CASSIYRKKLFF
TRBJ1-3 | . | TRBV27 | CASRPTGSGGNTIYF
TRBJ2-7 | . | TRBV7-6 | CASSLRGTSYEQYF
TRBJ2-6 | . | TRBV27 | CASSFSGLTGANVLTF
TRBJ2-7 | . | TRBV28 | CASSLRRDLRPIYSYEQYF
TRBJ1-4 | . | TRBV5-8 | CASSFFIGGATNEKLFF
TRBJ2-7 | . | TRBV10-3 | CAISGGTSGTYEQYF
TRBJ2-5 | . | TRBV7-9 | CASSLGGSETQYF
TRBJ1-1 | . | TRBV28 | CASSLLTEAFF
TRBJ1-4 | few | TRBV19 | CASRTGGEKLFF
TRBJ1-2 | . | TRBV25-1 | CASSEVSPTDNYGYTF
TRBJ2-1 | once | TRBV27 | CASRKHLAGALYNEQFF
TRBJ2-1 | . | TRBV19 | CASSIIGGNSYNEQFF
TRBJ1-1 | once | TRBV5-1 | CASSLEGREWTEAFF
TRBJ2-7 | . | TRBV6-1 | CASSVGFLGLTYEQYF
TRBJ2-7 | once | TRBV7-6 | CASSLGSGLDYEQYF
TRBJ2-3 | . | TRBV9 | CASSVAWSRADTQYF
TRBJ2-7 | . | TRBV27 | CASSHGLSLWEQYF
TRBJ2-7 | . | TRBV6-6 | CASSQSEQGSYEQYF
TRBJ2-3 | . | TRBV14 | CASSQSTSRRLDTQYF
TRBJ2-2 | . | TRBV28 | CASQDRGSGELFF
TRBJ1-5 | . | TRBV27 | CASADSNSNQPQHF